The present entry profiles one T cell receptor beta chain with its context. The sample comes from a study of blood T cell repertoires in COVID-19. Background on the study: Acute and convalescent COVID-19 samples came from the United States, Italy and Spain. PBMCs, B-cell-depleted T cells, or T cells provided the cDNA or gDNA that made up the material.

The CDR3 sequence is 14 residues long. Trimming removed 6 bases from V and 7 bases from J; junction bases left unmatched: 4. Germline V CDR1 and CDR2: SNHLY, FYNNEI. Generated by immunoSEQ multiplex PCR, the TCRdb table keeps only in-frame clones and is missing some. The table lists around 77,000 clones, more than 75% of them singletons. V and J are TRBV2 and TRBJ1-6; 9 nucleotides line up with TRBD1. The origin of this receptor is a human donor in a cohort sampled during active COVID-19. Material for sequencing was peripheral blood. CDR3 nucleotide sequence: TGTGCCAGCAGCTGGACAGGGGCGAATTCACCCCTCCACTTT. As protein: CASSWTGANSPLHF.